The TCR beta chain described here comes from a study of blood T cells in healthy people across ages. Together with a sample-barcoded 5' primer, a J-beta primer mix was included in a second PCR lasting about 7 to 12 cycles. MiXCR, applied by TCRdb to the 5' RACE reads, yields one record per CDR3 protein. The sample has approximately 1,000,000 distinct CDR3 sequences; about two fifths are singletons. As to this clonotype: The antigen is not known.

Study observations and caveats: In the absence of known donor CMV status, changes in expanded clonotypes were possibly confounded. Roughly linear declines in TCR beta diversity per million T cells occurred with age.

The CDR3 loop spans 15 amino acids. The V gene lost 3 bases and the J gene lost 0 bases, with 8 bases spanning the gap. Germline V CDR1 and CDR2: LNHNV, YYDKDF (reference sequence). Each sample yielded at least 6 micrograms of PBMC total RNA. V gene TRBV15 combines with J gene TRBJ2-2; D gene unclear. The sequence was collected from a man aged 18 to 29 in good health. Sequencing was performed on blood. CDR3 loop: CATSSAPANTGELFF. The CDR3 DNA is TGTGCCACCAGCAGTGCCCCAGCGAACACCGGGGAGCTGTTTTTT.